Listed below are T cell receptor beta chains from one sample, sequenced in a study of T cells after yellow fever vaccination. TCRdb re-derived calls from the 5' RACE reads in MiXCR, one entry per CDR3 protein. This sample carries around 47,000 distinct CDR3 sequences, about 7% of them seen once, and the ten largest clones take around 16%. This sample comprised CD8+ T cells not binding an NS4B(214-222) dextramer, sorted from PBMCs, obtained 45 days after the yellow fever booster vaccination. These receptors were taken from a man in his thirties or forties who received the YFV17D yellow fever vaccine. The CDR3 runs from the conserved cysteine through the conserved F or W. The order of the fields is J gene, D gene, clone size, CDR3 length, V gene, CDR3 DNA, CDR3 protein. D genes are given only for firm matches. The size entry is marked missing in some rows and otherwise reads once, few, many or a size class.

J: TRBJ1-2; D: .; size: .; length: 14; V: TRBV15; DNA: TGTGCCACCAGCGGAGGGGGATCTGACTATGGCTACACCTTC; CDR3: CATSGGGSDYGYTF
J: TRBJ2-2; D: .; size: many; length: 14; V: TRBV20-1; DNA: TGCAGTGCCGCGGCCGGAGAGGGAACCGGGGAGCTGTTTTTT; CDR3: CSAAAGEGTGELFF
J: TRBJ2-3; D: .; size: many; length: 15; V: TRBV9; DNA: TGTGCCAGCAGCACCCCAGAGGGAGAAGCGGATACGCAGTATTTT; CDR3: CASSTPEGEADTQYF
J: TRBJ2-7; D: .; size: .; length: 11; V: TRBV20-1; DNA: TGCAGTGCTAGCGGGAACTACGAGCAGTACTTC; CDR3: CSASGNYEQYF
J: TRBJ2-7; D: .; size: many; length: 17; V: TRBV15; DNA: TGTGCCACCAGCAGAGGCCTGTCCGGGACATTCTCCTACGAGCAGTACTTC; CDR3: CATSRGLSGTFSYEQYF
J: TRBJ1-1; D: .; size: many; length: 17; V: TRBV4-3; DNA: TGCGCCAGCAGCCAAGTTTTTGCCGGGGCAGCAAACACTGAAGCTTTCTTT; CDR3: CASSQVFAGAANTEAFF
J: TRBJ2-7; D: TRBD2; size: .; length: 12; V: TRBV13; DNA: TGTGCCAGCAGCTCCGGGGGGTACGAGCAGTACTTC; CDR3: CASSSGGYEQYF
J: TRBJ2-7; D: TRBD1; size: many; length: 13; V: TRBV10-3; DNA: TGTGCCATCAGACGGGACAGCTCCTACGAGCAGTACTTC; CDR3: CAIRRDSSYEQYF
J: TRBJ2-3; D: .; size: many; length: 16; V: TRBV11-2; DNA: TGTGCCAGCAGCTTAGAATTTAACGGGAAAGGAGATACGCAGTATTTT; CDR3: CASSLEFNGKGDTQYF
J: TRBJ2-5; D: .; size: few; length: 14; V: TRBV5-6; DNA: TGTGCCAGCAGCTTGGCACGGAAGCACGAGACCCAGTACTTC; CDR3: CASSLARKHETQYF
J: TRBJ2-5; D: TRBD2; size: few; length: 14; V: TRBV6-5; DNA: TGTGCCAGCAGCGGACTAGCGGGAGGAGAGACCCAGTACTTC; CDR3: CASSGLAGGETQYF
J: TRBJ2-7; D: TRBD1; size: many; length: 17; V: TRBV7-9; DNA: TGTGCCAGCAGCTTAGCGGAGTTCGGGACAGGGTCATACGAGCAGTACTTC; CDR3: CASSLAEFGTGSYEQYF
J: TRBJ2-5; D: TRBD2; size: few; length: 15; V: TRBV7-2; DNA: TGTGCCAGCAGCACAACTAGCGGGGGGGGGGAGACCCAGTACTTC; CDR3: CASSTTSGGGETQYF